This entry is about one T cell receptor (beta chain). The sample carries other DNA sequences with the same CDR3. Authors' data handling: It was from reference gene primer amplification that nucleated cell counts were estimated. Libraries were prepared by immunoSEQ multiplex PCR; TCRdb keeps only in-frame clonotypes and omits some of them. The V and J calls and clone size were taken over from that table, and D and trimming were inferred from the DNA. The sample lists 200,000 to 250,000 clones, more than 75% seen once, with approximately 3% in the top ten. These data belong to a study of blood T cell repertoires in COVID-19. Study details: Sites across the United States, Italy and Spain contributed samples from acute and convalescent COVID-19.

CDR1 is SNHLY and CDR2 is FYNNEI in the germline V gene. The V gene lost 2 bases and the J gene lost 5 bases, with 12 bases spanning the gap. This CDR3 is built from 14 residues. The J gene is TRBJ2-5, the V gene TRBV2, with D perhaps TRBD2 (6 bases). This TCR derives from a young woman who had recovered from COVID-19. The material sequenced was peripheral blood. The CDR3 spells CASSERRGPETQYF. In DNA, the CDR3 is TGTGCCAGCAGTGAAAGGCGGGGTCCCGAGACCCAGTACTTC.